The rows below give T cell receptor beta chains drawn from one sample of a study of blood T cell repertoires in COVID-19. Here immunoSEQ multiplex PCR was the method, and the copy in TCRdb shows in-frame clones only, minus some. The profile shows about 170,000 clones, over 70% of them singletons. Input material: peripheral blood. Receptor source: a man aged 65 to 79 with acute or convalescent COVID-19. CDR3s include the opening cysteine and the closing phenylalanine or tryptophan. The order of the fields is J gene, D gene, V gene, clone size, CDR3 DNA, CDR3 protein. A D gene is named only where the DNA matches it firmly. Clone size is stated in some rows and not others, as once, few, many or a class when expanded.

TRBJ2-1	.	TRBV15	.	TGTGCCACCAGCAGAGATTATCTCTCCTACAATGAGCAGTTCTTC	CATSRDYLSYNEQFF
TRBJ2-1	.	TRBV27	.	TGTGCCAGCAGTTTATTTCCGGAGAGCTCCTACAATGAGCAGTTCTTC	CASSLFPESSYNEQFF
TRBJ2-3	.	TRBV30	.	TGTGCCTGGAGGGGATTAGGGGGAGATACGCAGTATTTT	CAWRGLGGDTQYF
TRBJ2-2	TRBD1	TRBV7-6	.	TGTGCCAGCAGCCCCACCGGGACAGGGAAGAACACCGGGGAGCTGTTTTTT	CASSPTGTGKNTGELFF
TRBJ1-1	.	TRBV10-3	.	TGTGCCATCAGTGAGACGACGGGTGAAGCTTTCTTT	CAISETTGEAFF
TRBJ1-4	.	TRBV10-3	few	TGTGCCATCACCGATGGGGCGGAAAAACTGTTTTTT	CAITDGAEKLFF
TRBJ2-2	.	TRBV14	many	TGTGCCAGCAGCCAAGCCCTAATAGATTACACCGGGGAGCTGTTTTTT	CASSQALIDYTGELFF
TRBJ2-2	.	TRBV29-1	.	TGCAGCGTTGAACTCGCGGGGGCCAACACCGGGGAGCTGTTTTTT	CSVELAGANTGELFF
TRBJ1-1	.	TRBV11-3	.	TGTGCCAGCAGCTTGACAGGGAACACTGAAGCTTTCTTT	CASSLTGNTEAFF
TRBJ1-1	.	TRBV6-5	.	TGTGCCAGCAGTCCAGGGGCGAACACTGAAGCTTTCTTT	CASSPGANTEAFF
TRBJ1-1	.	TRBV9	.	TGTGCCAGCAGCGTAGGCGGGGAGTTAGAAGTGTATACTGAAGCTTTCTTT	CASSVGGELEVYTEAFF
TRBJ2-1	.	TRBV9	.	TGTGCTTCGAGCGGGTTAGGTGGGTATGAGCAGTTCTTC	CASSGLGGYEQFF
TRBJ1-1	.	TRBV19	.	TGTGCCAGTAGTATAATAGGGGACATGAACACTGAAGCTTTCTTT	CASSIIGDMNTEAFF
TRBJ1-5	TRBD1	TRBV28	once	TGTGCCAGCAGAACGATACTTCGGACAGGGGGGGGACAGCCCCAGCATTTT	CASRTILRTGGGQPQHF
TRBJ2-2	TRBD2	TRBV5-1	.	TGCGCCAGCAGCTTGAGAAGCGGGGACACCGGGGAGCTGTTTTTT	CASSLRSGDTGELFF
TRBJ2-5	.	TRBV4-1	.	TGCGCCAGCAGCCTGAACCTTATGACTACCGGGGGGACCCAGTACTTC	CASSLNLMTTGGTQYF
TRBJ2-2	TRBD2	TRBV10-3	few	TGTGCCATCACGGGACTAGCGGGGCAGAACACCGGGGAGCTGTTTTTT	CAITGLAGQNTGELFF
TRBJ2-1	.	TRBV5-1	few	TGCGCCAGCAGTCTGGTGGGTTCAGGGAATGAGCAGTTCTTC	CASSLVGSGNEQFF
TRBJ2-7	.	TRBV7-2	few	TGTGCCAGCAGTTACCCCGGGACAACCTACGAGCAGTACTTC	CASSYPGTTYEQYF
TRBJ2-4	TRBD2	TRBV5-4	.	TGTGCCAGCAGCTTGAAACTAGCGGGAGTTGACATTCAGTACTTC	CASSLKLAGVDIQYF
TRBJ2-2	TRBD1	TRBV6-5	.	TGTGCCAGCAGCAAGGGACAGGGGAACACCGGGGAGCTGTTTTTT	CASSKGQGNTGELFF
TRBJ1-1	TRBD1	TRBV5-5	.	TGTGCCAGCAGCTTGGAAGGGGGCAGGACTGAAGCTTTCTTT	CASSLEGGRTEAFF
TRBJ1-1	TRBD1	TRBV5-8	.	TGTGCCAGCAGCTTCAGACAGGGGGCAGGAGGCACTGAAGCTTTCTTT	CASSFRQGAGGTEAFF
TRBJ2-5	.	TRBV5-5	once	TGTGCCAGCAAATTGGGGCTCCTCCAAGAGACCCAGTACTTC	CASKLGLLQETQYF
TRBJ1-1	.	TRBV18	.	TGTGCCAGCTCACCAAAAGGGGGGAACACTGAAGCTTTCTTT	CASSPKGGNTEAFF
TRBJ1-2	.	TRBV10-1	few	TGCGCCAGCAGTGAGCACAGGGTTGACTATGGCTACACCTTC	CASSEHRVDYGYTF
TRBJ2-1	TRBD2	TRBV11-3	.	TGTGCCAGCAGCTTAGTAAGTAGCGGGAGCGAGAATGAGCAGTTCTTC	CASSLVSSGSENEQFF
TRBJ1-2	.	TRBV6-1	.	TGTGCCAGCAGTGATGGGGCAGGGAAGGGCTACACCTTC	CASSDGAGKGYTF